The TCR beta chain described here comes from a study of T-cell reconstitution after alpha-beta-depleted transplantation in children. CDR1 is DFQATT, CDR2 SNEGSKA, per germline (reference sequence). The CDR3 spans 15 residues. V gave up 0 bases and J gave up 5 bases; unmatched junction bases: 5. Unique molecular identifiers were used to barcode this TCRbeta library. TCRdb re-called the PCR reads through MiXCR, storing one row per CDR3 protein. Among some 500,000 distinct CDR3 sequences listed, less than 35% were seen once. The TCR sequence derives from a human donor who donated a stem cell graft to a child with aplastic anemia. The chain links TRBV20-1 to TRBJ2-5; 11 bases match TRBD2. Specimen: PBMCs from the stem cell graft donor, collected from the stem cell graft. The CDR3 protein is CSARDVAGGFETQYF. In nucleotides, the CDR3 is TGCAGTGCTAGAGATGTAGCGGGAGGGTTCGAGACCCAGTACTTC.